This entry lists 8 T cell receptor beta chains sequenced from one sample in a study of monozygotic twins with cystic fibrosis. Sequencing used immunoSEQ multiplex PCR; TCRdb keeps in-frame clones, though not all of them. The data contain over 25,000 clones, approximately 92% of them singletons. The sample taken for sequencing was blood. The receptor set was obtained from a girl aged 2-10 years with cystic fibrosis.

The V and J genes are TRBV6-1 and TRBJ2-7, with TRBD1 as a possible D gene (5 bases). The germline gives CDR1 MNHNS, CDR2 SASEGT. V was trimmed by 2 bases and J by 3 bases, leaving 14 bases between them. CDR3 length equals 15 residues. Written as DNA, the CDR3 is TGTGCCAGCAGTGAACCCCCAGGGTCCAGCTACGAGCAGTACTTC. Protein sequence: CASSEPPGSSYEQYF.

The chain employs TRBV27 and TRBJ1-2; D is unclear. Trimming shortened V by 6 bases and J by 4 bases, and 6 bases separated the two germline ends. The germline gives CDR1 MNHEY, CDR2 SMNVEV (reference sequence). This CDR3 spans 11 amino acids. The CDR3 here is CASRGVYGYTF. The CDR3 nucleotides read TGTGCCAGCAGGGGTGTCTATGGCTACACCTTC.

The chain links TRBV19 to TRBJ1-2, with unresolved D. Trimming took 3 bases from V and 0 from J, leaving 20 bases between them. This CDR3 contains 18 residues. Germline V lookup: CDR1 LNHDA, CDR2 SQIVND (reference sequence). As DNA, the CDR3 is TGTGCCAGTAGTATGTTATTTCCGCGCGGCGAAGCTAACTATGGCTACACCTTC. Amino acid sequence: CASSMLFPRGEANYGYTF.

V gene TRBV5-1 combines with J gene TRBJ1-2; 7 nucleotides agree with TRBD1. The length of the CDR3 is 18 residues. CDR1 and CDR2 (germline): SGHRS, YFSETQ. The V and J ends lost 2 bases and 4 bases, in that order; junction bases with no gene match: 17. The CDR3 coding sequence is TGCGCCAGCAGCTTAGGGGGCATTTCTGTAACTGGTACCTATGGCTACACCTTC. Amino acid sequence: CASSLGGISVTGTYGYTF.

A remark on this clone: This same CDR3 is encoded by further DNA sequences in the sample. The CDR3 coding sequence is TGTGCCAGCAGCTTGCAGGGCGCCTACGAGCAGTACTTC. Its translation: CASSLQGAYEQYF. V usage is TRBV5-6 and J usage is TRBJ2-7; possible D gene TRBD1, 5 bases. The germline V gene encodes CDR1 SGHDT and CDR2 YYEEEE. V lost 1 base and J lost 2, with 7 bases in between. CDR3 length: 13 residues.

CDR3 region: CASSSFALAGAETQYF. DNA for the CDR3: TGTGCCAGCAGCTCCTTCGCACTAGCGGGAGCAGAGACCCAGTACTTC. The rearrangement joins TRBV7-2 to TRBJ2-5; 11 bases fit TRBD2. Germline CDR1 reads SGHTA; CDR2 reads FQGNSA. V was clipped by 4 bases and J by 4 bases; unmatched bases: 8. The CDR3 runs 16 residues.

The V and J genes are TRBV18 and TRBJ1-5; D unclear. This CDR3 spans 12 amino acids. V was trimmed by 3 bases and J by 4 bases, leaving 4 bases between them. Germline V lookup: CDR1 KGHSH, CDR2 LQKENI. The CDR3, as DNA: TGTGCCAGCTCACCCGAAAATCAGCCCCAGCATTTT. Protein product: CASSPENQPQHF.

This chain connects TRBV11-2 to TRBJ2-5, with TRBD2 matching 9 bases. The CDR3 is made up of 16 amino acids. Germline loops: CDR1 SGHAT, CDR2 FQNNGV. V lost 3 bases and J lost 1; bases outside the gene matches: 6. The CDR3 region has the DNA TGTGCCAGCAGCTTGGTTTTTAGCGGGAGCCAAGAGACCCAGTACTTC. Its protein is CASSLVFSGSQETQYF. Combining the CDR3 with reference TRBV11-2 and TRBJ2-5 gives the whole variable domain EAGVAQSPRYKIIEKRQSVAFWCNPISGHATLYWYQQILGQGPKLLIQFQNNGVVDDSQLPKDRFSAERLKGVDSTLKIQPAKLEDSAVYLCASSLVFSGSQETQYFGPGTRLLVL.